The clone carrying this T cell receptor (beta chain) has a count of ten or more. The sample belongs to a study of low-dose radiotherapy and immunotherapy resistance in tumors. Alpha and beta chains were covered, as first-strand cDNA relied on TRAV- and TRBV-specific primers. TCRs were amplified for about 18 PCR cycles with a constant-region primer and V-primer adapter. TCRdb re-derived calls from the reads in MiXCR, one entry per CDR3 protein. The sample includes some 38,000 distinct CDR3 sequences, roughly 20% of them seen just once. Stated time point: after trial treatment. Regarding treatment: LDRT plus nivolumab, ipilimumab, low-dose cyclophosphamide and aspirin (RACIN trial). J was trimmed by 4 bases and V by 5 bases; bases with no gene match: 3. The CDR3 has 13 residues. From germline, CDR1 is MDHEN and CDR2 SYDVKM.

This chain uses TRBV28 with TRBJ2-7; 9 nucleotides align to TRBD1. The starting material was PBMCs, obtained after low-dose radiotherapy plus immunotherapy. This clonotype was sampled from a female donor with ovarian cancer. The CDR3: CASSTGGGYEQYF. In DNA, the CDR3 is TGTGCCAGCAGTACAGGGGGCGGTTACGAGCAGTACTTC.